This TCR beta chain was sequenced during a study of shared clonotypes between healthy human individuals (TCRdb year 2020). Background on the whole study: The cohort comprised two women and three men aged 18 to 49 years. For each donor, CD4 naive and CD4 memory were each run on three plates, CD8 naive on two plates, and CD8 memory on one plate. To estimate repertoire size and how much clonotype sharing occurs between individuals, the study deeply sequenced the blood TCR repertoires of five healthy adults. Libraries were prepared and TCR repertoires were sequenced by different laboratories using diverse techniques, in order to increase sequencing depth and limit assay-specific biases. Between about 0.9 and 8.9 billion PBMCs per donor were obtained by leukapheresis.

The germline V gene specifies SGDLS as CDR1 and YYNGEE as CDR2. The CDR3 has 11 amino acids, counting the end cysteine and phenylalanine. The entry retains the CDR3 DNA only, 33 bases that are in frame from base 1. A distance of 6 bases separates the germline ends of V and J, which lose 3 bases and 8 bases respectively. A word on this clone: Its antigen remains undetermined. There are no base qualities to consult, and no much larger clone falls within one base.

The donors were healthy, HIV-negative adults who had no recently reported acute infections or vaccinations. Every donor was a Caucasian adult residing in Nashville, Tennessee, USA. Magnetic negative selection was used to enrich CD4+ T cells, after which naive cells were positively selected on CD45RA and the negative fraction became the memory subset. After blood collection by leukapheresis, PBMCs were isolated using Ficoll-Histopaque density gradient centrifugation and then cryopreserved in the vapor phase of liquid nitrogen. Analytical flow cytometry was used to check the purity and quantity of each magnetically sorted T cell population. Genomic DNA was isolated from every sorted fraction and measured by UV absorbance on a Nanodrop 2000c. Here is what the overall study found, with its caveats: Because the study included a small number of donors, the genetic and exposure-history diversity represented was limited. Based on pairwise subsampling, the degree of clonotype sharing among donors was expected to be affected by sequencing depth. Naive subsets generally had larger estimated clonotype richness than memory subsets did. Sampling was restricted to blood, and TCR repertoires in tissues likely differ from the TCR repertoires found in blood. Even with the large sequencing depth, rarefaction of the sorted-subset datasets indicated that sequencing was incomplete. When several donors were compared, the shared fraction of clonotypes was roughly 4.8% for naive CD4, around 3.6% for naive CD8, 2% to 2.5% for memory CD4, and 0.4% for memory CD8. Compared with non-shared clonotypes, clonotypes shared by all four sorted-subset donors had higher generation probabilities.

TCR CDR3 regions were amplified from genomic DNA by multiplex PCR using the deep immunoSEQ assay. Genomic DNA extracted from each cell subset was distributed evenly over all wells of several immunoSEQ 96-well plates, and each plate served as one replicate. For sorted subsets, around 0.2 ug genomic DNA, equal to 30,000 to 35,000 T cell genomes, was loaded into each replicate PCR. Purified libraries were measured with a Qubit 3.0 fluorometer, size-checked on a Bioanalyzer 2100, and measured again with the KAPA Library Quantification kit. A separate single-read 150-cycle Illumina NextSeq 550 flow cell was used to sequence each immunoSEQ 96-well plate. The paper's processing steps were these. Because the immunoSEQ output included only junctional sequences and no quality scores, the filtering could not be the same as the filtering used for full-length reads. Sequences were annotated with PyIR, a Python wrapper for IgBLAST v1.9, and V/J genes and CDR3 were assigned using IMGT germline references. Reads were filtered out if the reads had weak V/J assignments (E-value above 1e-6), no CDR3, stop codons, out-of-frame junctions, or ambiguous translated residues. V3J clonotypes were defined as sequences sharing an identical inferred V gene, J gene, and CDR3 amino acid sequence. The percentage overlap between two repertoires was calculated by dividing the number of shared unique clonotypes by the size of the smaller repertoire. Three approaches were used to assess repertoire richness: RTK rarefaction, the Chao1 estimator, and Recon v2.1 estimates of unobserved clonotypes. For all TCRbeta clonotypes obtained by the gDNA method from a handful of donors, generation probabilities were computed with OLGA. This immuneACCESS table, as held by TCRdb, lists in-frame sequences with V and J called but not all clones. Of the missing ones, under half trace to an unresolved V gene in checked studies; the others have no known cause. V, J and clone size are taken as reported in that table, and D and trimming were inferred from the DNA itself. Here the sample has 2,500,000 or so clones; under 95% occur a single time. Around 0.38% of the sample goes to the ten largest clones.

The chain uses TRBV9 and TRBJ2-4, and the D gene may be TRBD1, 6 bases matching. This TCR was recovered from a man between 18 and 29 years old in good health. Some clones in this sample may be carry-over from other donors' samples. The specimen sequenced was naive CD4+ T cells from PBMCs. The cell subset or site label for this specimen denotes: CD45RA+ positively selected. The nucleotide sequence is given as TGTGCCAGCAGCGCAGGGGACATTCAGTACTTC. Its protein product is CASSAGDIQYF.